This T cell receptor beta chain was retrieved from a study of cytomegalovirus exposure and HLA in healthy donors. Findings of the study overall: As was reported, the HLA-A and HLA-B alleles of most subjects were accurately predicted from TCR beta sequences. There were around 160 TCR beta chains listed as cytomegalovirus-associated.

As concerns this clone: Its cognate antigen is unknown.

The PCR made use of 60 Vbeta and 13 Jbeta primers. Assay: immunoSEQ multiplex PCR; the TCRdb copy retains only in-frame clones and omits some. The table has 200,000 or so clones, more than 65% seen once. V was pared by 7 bases and J by 2 bases, with 5 bases of the junction left unmatched. CDR1 and CDR2 (germline): MNHEY, SVGAGI. This CDR3 comprises 14 residues. This TCR was sampled from a man aged 45-65 years in good health and CMV-seronegative. The chain uses TRBV6-5 and TRBJ1-2; TRBD1 agrees at 9 bases. What was sequenced was PBMCs. CDR3 amino acids: CASTRTGANYGYTF. For the CDR3, the DNA is TGTGCCAGCACTCGGACAGGGGCGAACTATGGCTACACCTTC.